This TCR beta chain was retrieved from a study of blood T cell repertoires in COVID-19. Only in-frame clones appear in the TCRdb table, and some are missing; sequencing was by immunoSEQ multiplex PCR. This table has approximately 260,000 clones, approximately 85% appearing once. Germline loops: CDR1 SEHNR, CDR2 FQNEAQ (reference sequence). The CDR3 has 14 amino acids. Trimming pared 5 bases from V and 4 bases from J, leaving 14 bases between. The chain is built from TRBV7-9 and TRBJ2-5, with D possibly TRBD2 on 6 matching bases. The receptor was derived from an older woman with active or convalescent COVID-19. The specimen sequenced was peripheral blood. The CDR3 loop is CASSQRTGAETQYF. In DNA form, the CDR3 reads TGTGCCAGCAGCCAACGGACGGGAGCAGAGACCCAGTACTTC.